The rows below give T cell receptor beta chains drawn from one sample of a study of neurological immune-mediated disorders. TCRdb processed the 5' RACE reads anew with MiXCR; each CDR3 protein has one entry. Here the sample spans approximately 100,000 distinct CDR3 sequences, 10% to 14% being singletons. The material sequenced was PBMCs. Every receptor here comes from a female donor with HTLV-1-associated myelopathy (HAM/TSP). CDR3s include the opening cysteine and the closing phenylalanine or tryptophan. D genes are given only for firm matches. Clone size is not always given. Where it is, it says once, few, many or a class for expanded clones.

CDR3,DNA,V,D,J,size
CASSVDGEIETQYF,TGTGCCAGCAGCGTAGATGGGGAAATCGAGACCCAGTACTTC,TRBV9,-,TRBJ2-5,many
CSATGRTGTYEQYF,TGCAGTGCTACTGGGCGGACAGGGACCTACGAGCAGTACTTC,TRBV20-1,TRBD1,TRBJ2-7,many
CASSILLGGEQFF,TGTGCCAGCAGTATACTACTGGGGGGCGAGCAGTTCTTC,TRBV12-3/TRBV12-4,-,TRBJ2-1,many
CASSLVQGYYGYTF,TGTGCCAGCAGCCTTGTCCAGGGATACTATGGCTACACCTTC,TRBV7-2,-,TRBJ1-2,many
CASSPETGPGNTIYF,TGTGCCAGCAGTCCGGAGACAGGGCCCGGAAACACCATATATTTT,TRBV6-6,TRBD1,TRBJ1-3,many
CSAKRGGYNEQFF,TGCAGCGCCAAGCGGGGGGGATACAATGAGCAGTTCTTC,TRBV29-1,TRBD2,TRBJ2-1,many
CASTNTNLGSTEAFF,TGTGCCAGCACTAACACCAACTTGGGGAGCACTGAAGCTTTCTTT,TRBV6-5,-,TRBJ1-1,many
CASSSGLAGNYEQYF,TGCGCCAGCAGCTCCGGACTAGCGGGGAACTACGAGCAGTACTTC,TRBV5-1,TRBD2,TRBJ2-7,many
CASSLTYGMDTEAFF,TGTGCCAGCAGCTTAACGTACGGGATGGACACTGAAGCTTTCTTT,TRBV7-2,-,TRBJ1-1,-
CASRDPGRLNTEAFF,TGTGCCAGCAGAGACCCGGGACGCCTGAACACTGAAGCTTTCTTT,TRBV6-7,-,TRBJ1-1,once
CASSQATGGSYNEQFF,TGTGCCAGCAGCCAAGCGACAGGGGGCTCCTACAATGAGCAGTTCTTC,TRBV3-1,TRBD1,TRBJ2-1,few
CASRPGQGNNEQFF,TGTGCCAGCAGACCGGGACAGGGTAACAATGAGCAGTTCTTC,TRBV7-2,TRBD1,TRBJ2-1,many
CASREPTGDTEAFF,TGCGCCAGCAGGGAGCCCACAGGTGACACTGAAGCTTTCTTT,TRBV5-1,-,TRBJ1-1,many
CASSPGGLYNEQFF,TGCGCCAGCAGCCCCGGGGGACTATACAATGAGCAGTTCTTC,TRBV4-1,TRBD2,TRBJ2-1,many
CSASRDSVLSDTEAFF,TGCAGTGCGAGTCGGGACAGTGTTTTGTCGGACACTGAAGCTTTCTTT,TRBV20-1,TRBD1,TRBJ1-1,-
CAILTTGAEQYF,TGTGCCATCCTAACGACAGGGGCCGAGCAGTACTTC,TRBV10-3,TRBD1,TRBJ2-7,many
CASSSSGARETQYF,TGTGCCAGCAGCTCCAGCGGGGCGCGAGAGACCCAGTACTTC,TRBV7-9,TRBD2,TRBJ2-5,few
CAISESKGDTGELFF,TGTGCCATCAGTGAGTCGAAAGGGGACACCGGGGAGCTGTTTTTT,TRBV10-3,-,TRBJ2-2,few
CASSLSGITYEQYF,TGCGCCAGCAGCTTGTCAGGTATCACCTACGAGCAGTACTTC,TRBV5-1,-,TRBJ2-7,many
CASSFERGAYEQYF,TGCGCCAGCAGCTTCGAAAGAGGAGCCTACGAGCAGTACTTC,TRBV5-1,-,TRBJ2-7,many
CASSLQGTIGNYEHYF,TGTGCCAGCAGCCTCCAAGGGACTATCGGGAACTACGAGCATTACTTC,TRBV6-5,TRBD2,TRBJ2-7,-
CASSLGTSGGTDTQYF,TGTGCCAGCAGCTTAGGAACTAGCGGGGGCACAGATACGCAGTATTTT,TRBV7-9,TRBD2,TRBJ2-3,many
CASSQDLGTGSADTQYF,TGCGCCAGCAGCCAAGATTTAGGGACAGGGAGCGCAGATACGCAGTATTTT,TRBV4-1,TRBD1,TRBJ2-3,many
CASSPDRASLHF,TGTGCCAGCAGCCCGGACAGGGCATCCCTCCACTTT,TRBV12-3/TRBV12-4,TRBD1,TRBJ1-6,many
CASSQERSLPRAFF,TGCGCCAGCAGCCAAGAGAGAAGCCTACCCCGCGCTTTCTTT,TRBV4-1,-,TRBJ1-1,many
CASRMLAGGLYEQYF,TGTGCCAGCAGGATGCTAGCGGGGGGGTTATACGAGCAGTACTTC,TRBV7-2,TRBD2,TRBJ2-7,-
CASRLTTNAASEQYF,TGCGCCAGTCGCCTAACCACCAACGCGGCGAGCGAGCAGTACTTC,TRBV5-1,-,TRBJ2-7,many
CASSGQGTGSPLHF,TGTGCCAGCAGTGGACAGGGTACTGGTTCACCCCTCCACTTT,TRBV9,TRBD1,TRBJ1-6,many
CASSPAKGEAFF,TGCGCCAGCAGCCCGGCGAAGGGGGAAGCTTTCTTT,TRBV5-1,-,TRBJ1-1,many
CATRQGLHTEAFF,TGTGCCACCCGACAGGGGCTGCACACTGAAGCTTTCTTT,TRBV10-3,TRBD1,TRBJ1-1,many
CASSLAPTGSRGELFF,TGTGCCAGCAGCTTAGCTCCCACAGGATCACGCGGGGAGCTGTTTTTT,TRBV7-2,-,TRBJ2-2,medium-sized
CASSIVWTSGEAFF,TGTGCCAGTAGTATAGTGTGGACGTCGGGTGAAGCTTTCTTT,TRBV19,-,TRBJ1-1,-
CASSFGGVAKNIQYF,TGTGCCAGCAGCTTTGGGGGCGTAGCCAAAAACATTCAGTACTTC,TRBV7-2,-,TRBJ2-4,many
CSVGTGGFYEQYF,TGCAGCGTCGGAACGGGGGGGTTCTACGAGCAGTACTTC,TRBV29-1,TRBD2,TRBJ2-7,many
CASSFEENQPQHF,TGTGCCAGCAGCTTTGAGGAAAATCAGCCCCAGCATTTT,TRBV7-9,-,TRBJ1-5,many
CASSLSGRSGSGANVLTF,TGCGCCAGCAGCTTGTCGGGCCGGAGCGGATCTGGGGCCAACGTCCTGACTTTC,TRBV5-1,-,TRBJ2-6,many
CASSGGTAINTGELFF,TGTGCCAGCAGTGGAGGGACAGCCATCAACACCGGGGAGCTGTTTTTT,TRBV2,TRBD1,TRBJ2-2,many
CATSRVLGRGTDTQYF,TGTGCCACCAGCAGAGTCCTCGGTAGGGGCACAGATACGCAGTATTTT,TRBV15,-,TRBJ2-3,many
CASSDYRFYGYTF,TGCGCCAGCAGTGACTACAGGTTCTATGGCTACACCTTC,TRBV10-1,-,TRBJ1-2,many
CASRYSGPTDTQYF,TGCGCCAGCAGATATAGCGGACCAACAGATACGCAGTATTTT,TRBV4-1,-,TRBJ2-3,many
CASSVSPSAGGRNEQFF,TGTGCCAGCAGCGTAAGCCCTTCCGCGGGGGGGCGCAATGAGCAGTTCTTC,TRBV9,TRBD2,TRBJ2-1,-
CSGGQGNYEQYF,TGCAGCGGGGGACAGGGCAACTACGAGCAGTACTTC,TRBV29-1,TRBD1,TRBJ2-7,many